Listed below are T cell receptor beta chains from one sample, sequenced in a study of T-cell memory formation after mild COVID-19. TCRdb independently ran MiXCR on the 5' RACE reads; one entry per CDR3 protein. Among around 320,000 distinct CDR3 sequences listed, approximately 19% were seen once. Sequencing was performed on PBMCs or a T cell subset sorted from them (not recorded which). The origin of the receptors is a man between 18 and 35 years old who had mild COVID-19 (a few samples of this study predate the infection). Cell type and time point are not known. CDR3s include the opening cysteine and the closing phenylalanine or tryptophan. The D gene is left open where the match is weak. Clone size is shown for a subset of rows, as once, few, many or a class of expanded clone.

clone size,J gene,V gene,D gene,CDR3 protein,CDR3 DNA
-,TRBJ2-5,TRBV6-2/TRBV6-3,TRBD2,CASSYSRLAGADQETQYF,TGTGCCAGCAGTTATAGTAGACTAGCGGGGGCCGACCAAGAGACCCAGTACTTC
many,TRBJ2-1,TRBV12-3/TRBV12-4,-,CASSLPHQTPSQFF,TGTGCCAGCAGTTTACCCCACCAGACACCTAGTCAGTTCTTC
-,TRBJ1-4,TRBV27,-,CASSPWGTYNEKLFF,TGTGCCAGCAGTCCTTGGGGGACGTATAATGAAAAACTGTTTTTT
few,TRBJ2-1,TRBV7-2,-,CASNPSRGPYNEQFF,TGTGCCAGCAATCCCAGCCGGGGGCCCTACAATGAGCAGTTCTTC
-,TRBJ1-2,TRBV19,-,CASSTRESGIAYGYTF,TGTGCCAGTAGTACCCGAGAGTCAGGGATCGCCTATGGCTACACCTTC
few,TRBJ1-5,TRBV7-9,-,CASSRGEGNQPQHF,TGTGCCAGCAGCAGGGGCGAGGGAAATCAGCCCCAGCATTTT
-,TRBJ2-7,TRBV6-2/TRBV6-3,-,CASSSPGEQYF,TGTGCCAGCAGTTCCCCTGGCGAGCAGTACTTC
many,TRBJ2-1,TRBV5-1,TRBD2,CASSPPAGDEQFF,TGCGCCAGCAGCCCCCCGGCGGGGGATGAGCAGTTCTTC
many,TRBJ2-1,TRBV30,-,CAWEFRGGSTVNEQFF,TGTGCCTGGGAGTTTAGGGGGGGCTCTACCGTGAATGAGCAGTTCTTC
few,TRBJ1-4,TRBV7-9,-,CASSVREDEKLFF,TGTGCCAGCAGCGTCAGGGAGGATGAAAAACTGTTTTTT
-,TRBJ2-3,TRBV5-1,TRBD2,CASSPWTSFTDTQYF,TGCGCCAGCAGCCCTTGGACTAGTTTCACAGATACGCAGTATTTT
-,TRBJ2-3,TRBV9,-,CASSPRRSYTDTQYF,TGTGCCAGCAGCCCCAGACGGAGCTACACAGATACGCAGTATTTT
-,TRBJ2-6,TRBV10-3,-,CAINTARPSGANVLTF,TGTGCCATCAACACAGCAAGGCCCTCTGGGGCCAACGTCCTGACTTTC
many,TRBJ1-2,TRBV29-1,-,CSVEGVDLLRGYTF,TGCAGCGTTGAAGGGGTCGACTTACTGAGGGGCTACACCTTC
few,TRBJ2-3,TRBV10-3,TRBD2,CAISPAGGEDTQYF,TGTGCCATCAGCCCAGCGGGGGGCGAGGATACGCAGTATTTT
many,TRBJ2-3,TRBV5-1,-,CASSLPTDTQYF,TGCGCCAGCAGCTTACCCACAGATACGCAGTATTTT
few,TRBJ2-1,TRBV6-2/TRBV6-3,-,CASSYRGSHNEQFF,TGTGCCAGCAGTTATAGAGGCAGCCATAATGAGCAGTTCTTC